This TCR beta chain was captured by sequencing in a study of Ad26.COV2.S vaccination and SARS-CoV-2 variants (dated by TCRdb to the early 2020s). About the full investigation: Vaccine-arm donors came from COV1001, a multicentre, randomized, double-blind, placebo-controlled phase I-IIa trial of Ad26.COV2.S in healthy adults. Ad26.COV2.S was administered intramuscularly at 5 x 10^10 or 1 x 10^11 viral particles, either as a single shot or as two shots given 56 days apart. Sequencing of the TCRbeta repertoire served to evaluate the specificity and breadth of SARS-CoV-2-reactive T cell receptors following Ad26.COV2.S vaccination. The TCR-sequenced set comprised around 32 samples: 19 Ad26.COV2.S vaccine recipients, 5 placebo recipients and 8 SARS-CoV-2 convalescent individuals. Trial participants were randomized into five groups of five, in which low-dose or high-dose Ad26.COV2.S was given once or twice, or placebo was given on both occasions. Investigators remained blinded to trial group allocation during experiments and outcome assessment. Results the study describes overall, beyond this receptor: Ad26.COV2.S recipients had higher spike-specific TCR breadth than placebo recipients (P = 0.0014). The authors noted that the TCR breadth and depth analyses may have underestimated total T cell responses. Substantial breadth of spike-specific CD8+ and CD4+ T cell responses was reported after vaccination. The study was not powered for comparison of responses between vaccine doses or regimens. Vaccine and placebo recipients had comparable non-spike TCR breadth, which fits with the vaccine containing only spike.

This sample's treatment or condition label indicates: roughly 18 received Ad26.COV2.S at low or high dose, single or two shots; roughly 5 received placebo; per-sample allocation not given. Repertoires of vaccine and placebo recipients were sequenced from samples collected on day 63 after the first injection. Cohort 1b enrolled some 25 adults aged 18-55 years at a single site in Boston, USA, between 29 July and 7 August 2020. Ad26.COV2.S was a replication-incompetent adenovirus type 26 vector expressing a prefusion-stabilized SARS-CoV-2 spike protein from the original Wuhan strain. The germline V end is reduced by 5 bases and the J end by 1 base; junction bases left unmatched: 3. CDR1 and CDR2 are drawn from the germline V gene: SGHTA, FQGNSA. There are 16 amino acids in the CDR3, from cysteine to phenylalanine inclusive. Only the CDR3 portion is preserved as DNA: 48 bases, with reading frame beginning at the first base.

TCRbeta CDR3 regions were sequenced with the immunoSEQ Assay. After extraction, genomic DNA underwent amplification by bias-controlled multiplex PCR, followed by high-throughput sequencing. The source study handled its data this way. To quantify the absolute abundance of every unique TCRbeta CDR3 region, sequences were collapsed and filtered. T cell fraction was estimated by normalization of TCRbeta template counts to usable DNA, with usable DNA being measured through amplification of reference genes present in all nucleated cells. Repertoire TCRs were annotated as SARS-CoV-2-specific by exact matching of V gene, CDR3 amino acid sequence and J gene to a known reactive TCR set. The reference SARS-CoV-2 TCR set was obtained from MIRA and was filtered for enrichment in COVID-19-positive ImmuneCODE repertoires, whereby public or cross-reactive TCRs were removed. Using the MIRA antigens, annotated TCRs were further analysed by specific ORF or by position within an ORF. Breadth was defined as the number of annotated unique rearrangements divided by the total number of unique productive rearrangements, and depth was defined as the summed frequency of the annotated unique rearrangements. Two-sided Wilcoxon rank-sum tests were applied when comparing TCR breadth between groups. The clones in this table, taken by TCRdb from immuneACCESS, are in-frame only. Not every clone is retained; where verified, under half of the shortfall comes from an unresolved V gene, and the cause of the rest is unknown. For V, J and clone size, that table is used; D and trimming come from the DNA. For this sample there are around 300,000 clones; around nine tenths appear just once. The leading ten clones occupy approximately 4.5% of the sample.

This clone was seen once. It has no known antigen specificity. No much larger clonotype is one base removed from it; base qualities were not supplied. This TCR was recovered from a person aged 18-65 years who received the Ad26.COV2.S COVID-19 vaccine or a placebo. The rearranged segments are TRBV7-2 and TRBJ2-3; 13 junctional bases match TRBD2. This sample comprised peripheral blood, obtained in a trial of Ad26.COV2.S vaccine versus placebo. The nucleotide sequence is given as TGTGCCAGCAGCGTCACTAGCGGGGGGGGCACAGATACGCAGTATTTT. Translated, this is CASSVTSGGGTDTQYF.